Following are 12 T cell receptor beta chains from one sample sequenced in a study of T cells in Graves' hyperthyroidism and ophthalmopathy. Using RNA transcripts as the source, TCR beta CDR3 regions were amplified. A first-round RT-PCR of the TCR CDR3 used the HTBI primer set. MiXCR, run by TCRdb on the multiplex PCR reads, gives a single entry per CDR3 protein. The table has more than 500,000 distinct CDR3 sequences, approximately 14% seen once. The sample taken for sequencing was blood. These receptors came from a middle-aged woman with Graves' ophthalmopathy.

This clonotype appeared many times. The chain is built from TRBV30 and TRBJ1-1; D is possibly TRBD1 (5 bases). Trimming took 3 bases from V and 8 from J, leaving 13 bases between them. The CDR3 extends over 12 amino acids. Germline assignment: CDR1 GTSNPN and CDR2 SVGIG (reference sequence). The CDR3 bases are TGTGCCTGGAGGTACAGGCCCACCGAAGCTTTCTTT. Protein sequence: CAWRYRPTEAFF.

This clonotype was seen at least ten times. This chain connects TRBV5-1 to TRBJ1-1; 7 bases line up with TRBD1. CDR1 and CDR2 from the germline V gene are SGHRS and YFSETQ. Losses at the gene ends were 7 bases for V and 1 base for J; bases not matched to a gene: 4. The CDR3 extends over 13 amino acids. Here the CDR3 DNA reads TGCGCCAGCTTCGACAGGGAGAACACTGAAGCTTTCTTT. It translates to CASFDRENTEAFF.

This clonotype was picked up many times. The genes are TRBV30 and TRBJ2-2, with 8 positions matching TRBD2. The CDR3 is 15 amino acids. Germline lookup yields CDR1 GTSNPN and CDR2 SVGIG (reference sequence). V trimming: 6 bases; J trimming: 5 bases; junction bases outside the gene matches: 11. DNA for the CDR3: TGTGCCTGCCAATGGGATAGCGGGATTACCGGGGAGCTGTTTTTT. It encodes CACQWDSGITGELFF.

This clonotype showed up many times. J is TRBJ1-5 and V is TRBV25-1; D is uncertain. Germline-derived CDR1 and CDR2 are MGHDK and SYGVNS. Trimming pared 3 bases from V and 9 bases from J, leaving 12 bases between. The CDR3 loop spans 13 amino acids. CDR3 residues: CASSDSPGAPQHF. DNA for the CDR3: TGTGCCAGCAGTGATTCTCCGGGTGCGCCCCAGCATTTT. The full variable domain, in which reference TRBV25-1 and TRBJ1-5 provide the parts outside the CDR3, is EADIYQTPRYLVIGTGKKITLECSQTMGHDKMYWYQQDPGMELHLIHYSYGVNSTEKGDLSSESTVSRIRTEHFPLTLESARPSHTSQYLCASSDSPGAPQHFGDGTRLSIL.

J is TRBJ1-5 and V is TRBV6-1; weak D call: TRBD1 (6 bases). The germline CDR1 and CDR2 sequences are MNHNS and SASEGT. This CDR3 has 13 residues. With 7 bases removed from V and 3 bases from J, the gap between germline ends came to 10 bases. CDR3 in DNA: TGTGCCAGCAACCGACAGGTCAATCAGCCCCAGCATTTT. Its protein is CASNRQVNQPQHF.

This clonotype was recorded a few times. This chain uses TRBV15 with TRBJ1-5; D gene unclear. Germline V gene lookup returns CDR1 LNHNV and CDR2 YYDKDF (reference sequence). The CDR3 covers 14 residues. V shed 3 bases and J shed 4 bases, with 10 bases lying between them. The CDR3 loop reads CATSSSRPNQPQHF. CDR3 bases: TGTGCCACCAGCAGCAGCAGACCTAATCAGCCCCAGCATTTT.

This clonotype was detected many times. The rearrangement uses TRBV7-9 and TRBJ2-5; 9 positions agree with TRBD1. Germline-derived CDR1 and CDR2 are SEHNR and FQNEAQ (reference sequence). V trimming: 5 bases; J trimming: 2 bases; junction bases outside the gene matches: 6. The CDR3 is made up of 15 amino acids. In nucleotides, the CDR3 is TGTGCCAGCAGCCCCAGGACAGGGGAACAAGAGACCCAGTACTTC. It translates to CASSPRTGEQETQYF.

This clonotype came up many times. The genes are TRBV5-1 and TRBJ1-2; D is undetermined. Germline values: CDR1 SGHRS, CDR2 YFSETQ. Trimming removed 0 bases at V and 2 bases at J, with 11 bases between. The CDR3 has 15 residues. The DNA of the CDR3 is TGCGCCAGCAGCTTGGGGGGTTCAGGAAACTATGGCTACACCTTC. Its translation: CASSLGGSGNYGYTF.

This chain uses TRBV6-1 with TRBJ2-7, with TRBD2 identical over 11 bases. The CDR3 contains 16 residues. Germline-derived CDR1 and CDR2 are MNHNS and SASEGT. Trimming cost V 7 bases and J 0 bases; bases outside gene matches: 8. The CDR3 DNA sequence: TGTGCCAGCATTCGGACTAGCGGGTTGCCCTCCTACGAGCAGTACTTC. Protein product: CASIRTSGLPSYEQYF.

The rearrangement links TRBV11-1 to TRBJ1-2, with 9 bases matching TRBD1. With V trimmed by 2 bases and J by 7 bases, 11 bases remained unmatched. From germline, CDR1 is SGHAT and CDR2 FQDESV (reference sequence). This CDR3 has 16 amino acids. CDR3 DNA sequence: TGTGCCAGCAGCTTAAGTACGAGGGGGACAGGGAGTGGCTACACCTTC. Translation gives CASSLSTRGTGSGYTF. Full variable domain (rest looked up from reference TRBV11-1 and TRBJ1-2): EAEVAQSPRYKITEKSQAVAFWCDPISGHATLYWYRQILGQGPELLVQFQDESVVDDSQLPKDRFSAERLKGVDSTLKIQPAELGDSAMYLCASSLSTRGTGSGYTFGSGTRLTVV.

This clonotype has ten or more counts. The chain recombines TRBV28 with TRBJ1-1; a weak D match, TRBD1 (5 bases). The germline V gene encodes CDR1 MDHEN and CDR2 SYDVKM. Trimming removed 11 bases at V and 5 bases at J, with 9 bases between. This CDR3 contains 10 residues. The CDR3 spells CAAGGTEAFF. The CDR3 DNA reads as TGTGCCGCCGGGGGGACTGAAGCTTTCTTT.

This clonotype was counted ten times or more. This chain links TRBV10-3 with TRBJ2-7, with no clear D. The CDR3 sequence is 14 residues long. CDR1 and CDR2 from the germline V gene are ENHRY and SYGVKD. V shed 6 bases and J shed 1 base, with 13 bases lying between them. This CDR3 is CAISRRAFSYEQYF. The CDR3 bases are TGTGCCATCAGCCGTAGGGCCTTTTCCTACGAGCAGTACTTC.